This T cell receptor (beta chain) was observed in a study of T cell responses to AZD1222 COVID-19 vaccine. Regarding the study as a whole: There were mostly white British donors and more females than males, and clonal diversity was possibly underestimated.

Pooling was applied to second doses at about 4 or about 12 weeks. Trimming took 6 bases from V and 14 from J; bases not matched to a gene: 7. The CDR3 sequence is 12 residues long. On this clone itself: Its antigen is unidentified.

Here immunoSEQ multiplex PCR was the method, and the copy in TCRdb shows in-frame clones only, minus some. The repertoire holds roughly 120,000 clones, more than 80% seen once, with approximately 4.7% in the top ten. Sample: peripheral blood, taken 28 days after the second AZD1222 dose. The genes are TRBV12-3 or TRBV12-4 and TRBJ2-1; 10 bases map to TRBD1. The clonotype comes from an adult who received the AZD1222 COVID-19 vaccine. The CDR3 nucleotides read TGTGCCAGCAGCTTCGGACAGGGGGACGAGTTCTTC. It yields the protein CASSFGQGDEFF.